This T cell receptor beta chain was recorded in a study of human T cells and chemical hapten exposure. Time point meaning: patch test 2, 6 weeks after DPC sensitization. This sample's treatment: therapeutic diphenylcyclopropenone sensitization with weekly scalp DPC. In the study's own analysis: Sample TCR counts, which ranged from about 20,000 to 690,600, had a median of 95,638. MiXCR, applied by TCRdb to the RACE reads, yields one record per CDR3 protein. None of the V and J calls come from the authors' own analysis; TCRdb made them. Among 95,000 or so distinct CDR3 sequences, about an eighth were seen once, and the ten largest hold roughly 3%. Trimming at V came to 6 bases and at J to 8 bases, leaving 6 bases not matched to a gene. Germline loops: CDR1 DFQATT, CDR2 SNEGSKA (reference sequence). The CDR3 consists of 12 residues.

Specimen: whole blood, collected in connection with sensitization to the hapten diphenylcyclopropenone (DPC). The TCR originated in a woman in her thirties or forties with alopecia areata. Some clones in this sample may be carry-over from other donors' samples. This sequence joins TRBV20-1 and TRBJ1-3; the match to TRBD1 covers 8 bases. The DNA of the CDR3 is TGCAGTGCGAGGACAGGGACGTACACCATATATTTT. Amino acids: CSARTGTYTIYF.